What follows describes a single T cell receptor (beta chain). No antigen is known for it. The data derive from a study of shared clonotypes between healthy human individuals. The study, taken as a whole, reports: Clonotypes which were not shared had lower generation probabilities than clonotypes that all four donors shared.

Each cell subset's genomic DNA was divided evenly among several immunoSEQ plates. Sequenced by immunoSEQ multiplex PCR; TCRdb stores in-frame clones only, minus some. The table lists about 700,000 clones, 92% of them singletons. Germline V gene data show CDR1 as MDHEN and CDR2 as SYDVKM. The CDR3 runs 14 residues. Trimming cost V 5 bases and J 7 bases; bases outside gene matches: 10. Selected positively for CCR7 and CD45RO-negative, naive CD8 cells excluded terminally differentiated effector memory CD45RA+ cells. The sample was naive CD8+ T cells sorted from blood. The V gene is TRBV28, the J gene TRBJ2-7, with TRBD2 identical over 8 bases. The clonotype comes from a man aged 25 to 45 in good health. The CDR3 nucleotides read TGTGCCAGCAGTATTGCGGGAGGCCTCTTGGAGCAGTACTTC. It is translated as CASSIAGGLLEQYF.